These T cell receptor beta chains were read from a single sample in a study of T-cell memory formation after mild COVID-19. TCRdb re-derived calls from the 5' RACE reads in MiXCR, one entry per CDR3 protein. The sample has hundreds of thousands of distinct CDR3 sequences, roughly 15% seen once; the top ten hold about a fifth. Sequenced input: PBMCs or a T cell subset sorted from them (not recorded which). These receptor sequences come from a man aged 18 to 35 who had mild COVID-19 (a few samples of this study predate the infection). Cell type and time point are not known. The CDR3 runs from the conserved cysteine through the conserved F or W. A D gene is named only where the DNA matches it firmly. Size is stated for part of the rows, as once, few or many counts, or as a class when the clone is expanded.

13	few	TRBV5-1	TRBJ1-1	TRBD1	TGCGCCAGCAGCTCTCGGACAGGGGATGAAGCTTTCTTT	CASSSRTGDEAFF
13	many	TRBV2	TRBJ1-6	TRBD1	TGTGCCAGCGGCGACAGGGGCGAATCACCCCTCCACTTT	CASGDRGESPLHF
15	many	TRBV7-2	TRBJ1-2	NA	TGTGCCAGCAGCTTAGAAGGCCCGTGGGAGGCTGGCTACACCTTC	CASSLEGPWEAGYTF
17	few	TRBV25-1	TRBJ2-1	NA	TGTGCCAGCCTACCCAACCTTCCCGGGACAACCTACAATGAGCAGTTCTTC	CASLPNLPGTTYNEQFF
14	NA	TRBV7-3	TRBJ1-1	TRBD1	TGTGCCAGCAGCGTATCAGGGGGTAGGACTGAAGCTTTCTTT	CASSVSGGRTEAFF
15	many	TRBV4-2	TRBJ1-3	TRBD1	TGTGCCAGCAGCCCCACAGGGGTGGAAGGAAACACCATATATTTT	CASSPTGVEGNTIYF
14	many	TRBV7-2	TRBJ2-7	NA	TGTGCCAGCAGTCGGTCCGGGGGATGGTACGAGCAGTACTTC	CASSRSGGWYEQYF
14	NA	TRBV19	TRBJ2-5	NA	TGTGCCAGTGCTAAAGGAGGACGGCAAGAGACCCAGTACTTC	CASAKGGRQETQYF
12	many	TRBV12-3/TRBV12-4	TRBJ1-2	TRBD1	TGTGCCAGCAGTTGGACAGGATATGGCTACACCTTC	CASSWTGYGYTF
14	NA	TRBV12-3/TRBV12-4	TRBJ1-1	NA	TGTGCCAGCAGTTTATCCTTAATGAACACTGAAGCTTTCTTT	CASSLSLMNTEAFF
14	few	TRBV29-1	TRBJ1-1	TRBD1	TGCAGCACCGGGACAGGGCCTCTGATCACTGAAGCTTTCTTT	CSTGTGPLITEAFF
15	few	TRBV5-5	TRBJ2-3	TRBD1	TGTGCCAGCATCCCGCGAAGGGGGCCCCGGGATACGCAGTATTTT	CASIPRRGPRDTQYF
16	NA	TRBV7-9	TRBJ2-7	NA	TGTGCCAGCAGCTCCCGTGGACGGATGGGGCAGGCCGAGCAGTACTTC	CASSSRGRMGQAEQYF
16	few	TRBV10-3	TRBJ2-6	TRBD1	TGTGCCATCAGTGGAACAGGGGGACCTGGGGCCAACGTCCTGACTTTC	CAISGTGGPGANVLTF
18	few	TRBV6-7	TRBJ2-7	TRBD1	TGTGCCAGCAGTTACTCGATCCGGGACAGGGTTAGCTCCTACGAGCAGTACTTC	CASSYSIRDRVSSYEQYF
14	NA	TRBV20-1	TRBJ1-2	NA	TGCAGTGCTAGAACCTCACAGGGAAACTATGGCTACACCTTC	CSARTSQGNYGYTF
14	few	TRBV12-3/TRBV12-4	TRBJ1-6	NA	TGTGCCAGCAGTCTACAGGGAGGAAATTCACCCCTCCACTTT	CASSLQGGNSPLHF
15	NA	TRBV12-3/TRBV12-4	TRBJ1-2	TRBD1	TGTGCCAGCACCTCCCGGACAGGGACTAACTATGGCTACACCTTC	CASTSRTGTNYGYTF
15	few	TRBV5-1	TRBJ2-3	NA	TGCGCCAGCAGCTTGGACCTCCGCACCGTGGGTACGCAGTATTTT	CASSLDLRTVGTQYF
16	NA	TRBV28	TRBJ2-2	NA	TGTGCCAGCAGTTTAGGGGGGGCCTCGAACACCGGGGAGCTGTTTTTT	CASSLGGASNTGELFF
15	many	TRBV12-3/TRBV12-4	TRBJ1-5	NA	TGTGCCAGCAGTTTGGGCTACGTTAGCAATCAGCCCCAGCATTTT	CASSLGYVSNQPQHF
12	few	TRBV28	TRBJ2-7	NA	TGTGCCAGCAGTTCTTTCTCCTACGAGCAGTACTTC	CASSSFSYEQYF
16	NA	TRBV7-2	TRBJ1-6	NA	TGTGCCAGCAGCTTAGACCGGTCAAGCGGAGATTCACCCCTCCACTTT	CASSLDRSSGDSPLHF
13	NA	TRBV29-1	TRBJ1-1	NA	TGCAGCGCTCGCGGCCAATGGAGGACTGAAGCTTTCTTT	CSARGQWRTEAFF
14	few	TRBV28	TRBJ2-6	NA	TGTGCCAGTCTCGACCGGTCTGGGGCCAACGTCCTGACTTTC	CASLDRSGANVLTF
16	few	TRBV4-3	TRBJ1-2	NA	TGCGCCAGCAGCCGCACAGGGTTTTCGGGTGTGGGTGGCTACACCTTC	CASSRTGFSGVGGYTF
11	few	TRBV20-1	TRBJ1-2	NA	TGCAGTGCTCGGCAGGAATATGGCTACACCTTC	CSARQEYGYTF
17	NA	TRBV4-3	TRBJ1-3	NA	TGCGCCAGCAGCCAAATCGGGATCGGAGCCTCTGGAAACACCATATATTTT	CASSQIGIGASGNTIYF
15	NA	TRBV27	TRBJ1-1	NA	TGTGCCAGCAGTAAGGAGGGTTGGGAGAACACTGAAGCTTTCTTT	CASSKEGWENTEAFF
15	many	TRBV7-2	TRBJ1-2	NA	TGTGCCAGCAGACCCGCTGGGGCAGCTAACTATGGCTACACCTTC	CASRPAGAANYGYTF
15	many	TRBV5-1	TRBJ2-6	NA	TGCGCCAGCAGCCCCCAGGGTAATGGGGCCAACGTCCTGACTTTC	CASSPQGNGANVLTF
16	NA	TRBV5-1	TRBJ1-2	TRBD1	TGCGCCAGCAGCTTGGTTTCGGGACAGGGACTCTATGGCTACACCTTC	CASSLVSGQGLYGYTF
13	few	TRBV29-1	TRBJ1-1	NA	TGCAGCGTTGTCTCCCCGCGGAGTCCTGAAGCTTTCTTT	CSVVSPRSPEAFF
14	few	TRBV9	TRBJ2-4	NA	TGTGCCAGCAGCGTAGCTTTGGAGGGGGGCATTCAGTACTTC	CASSVALEGGIQYF
16	once	TRBV7-2	TRBJ1-6	TRBD1	TGTGCCAGCAGCTTAGGAGACCAGGGGGGGAATTCACCCCTCCACTTT	CASSLGDQGGNSPLHF
11	NA	TRBV29-1	TRBJ1-2	NA	TGCAGCGTTGCTACAGGGTATGGCTACACCTTC	CSVATGYGYTF
14	NA	TRBV12-3/TRBV12-4	TRBJ1-5	NA	TGTGCCAGCAGTTTCTTGGTGAGCAATCAGCCCCAGCATTTT	CASSFLVSNQPQHF
14	many	TRBV24-1	TRBJ2-2	NA	TGTGCCACCAGTGAAATACCGAACACCGGGGAGCTGTTTTTT	CATSEIPNTGELFF
15	NA	TRBV5-1	TRBJ1-1	NA	TGCGCCAGCAGCTCCATCACCACAGGTAACACTGAAGCTTTCTTT	CASSSITTGNTEAFF
13	few	TRBV7-2	TRBJ1-1	NA	TGTGCCAGCAGCTTTGACAGTCGCACTGAAGCTTTCTTT	CASSFDSRTEAFF
12	many	TRBV7-2	TRBJ2-1	NA	TGTGCCAGCAGCTTAGTTCGGGACGAGGTGTTCTTC	CASSLVRDEVFF
15	many	TRBV14	TRBJ2-3	NA	TGTGCCAGCAGCCAGAGCGTAAGACGCACAGATACGCAGTATTTT	CASSQSVRRTDTQYF
12	NA	TRBV9	TRBJ2-2	NA	TGTGCCAGCAGCGTAGAAACCGGGGAGCTGTTTTTT	CASSVETGELFF
14	few	TRBV6-2/TRBV6-3	TRBJ1-4	NA	TGTGCCAGCAGTTCTCCAGGGGACAATGAAAAACTGTTTTTT	CASSSPGDNEKLFF
13	NA	TRBV2	TRBJ2-2	NA	TGTGCCAGCAGGGCGGATAGCACCGGGGAGCTGTTTTTT	CASRADSTGELFF
14	NA	TRBV2	TRBJ1-1	TRBD1	TGTGCCAGCAGTGAAGGGACAGGTTGGACTGAAGCTTTCTTT	CASSEGTGWTEAFF
15	NA	TRBV4-3	TRBJ1-3	NA	TGCGCCAGCAGCCAAGATCAGGGTCGCGGAAACACCATATATTTT	CASSQDQGRGNTIYF
18	NA	TRBV7-2	TRBJ2-3	TRBD1	TGTGCCAGCAGCCTAAAAACCGGGACAGGGGGGATCACAGATACGCAGTATTTT	CASSLKTGTGGITDTQYF
16	NA	TRBV6-5	TRBJ2-1	TRBD2	TGTGCCAGCAGTTCTCGATGGACTAGCGGGGGAGAGGAGCAGTTCTTC	CASSSRWTSGGEEQFF
15	NA	TRBV6-5	TRBJ2-7	NA	TGTGCCAGCAGTACCACAGGACGAGGGGTCTACGAGCAGTACTTC	CASSTTGRGVYEQYF